The rows below give T cell receptor beta chains drawn from one sample of a study of blood T cell repertoires in COVID-19. Here immunoSEQ multiplex PCR was the method, and the copy in TCRdb shows in-frame clones only, minus some. The data show 220,000 or so clones, with 85% to 90% seen just once and approximately 3.4% held by the top ten. Sequencing used PBMCs or T cells enriched from blood (not recorded which). The receptors stem from a woman between 18 and 29 years old in a cohort exposed to, infected with or recovered from COVID-19 (not recorded which). Both conserved end residues are part of each CDR3. A D gene is named only where the DNA matches it firmly. Clone size is shown for a subset of rows, as once, few, many or a class of expanded clone.

CDR3 protein: CARHAGSEQYF
CDR3 DNA: TGTGCCCGCCACGCAGGGTCCGAGCAGTACTTC
J gene: TRBJ2-7
D gene: .
clone size: .
V gene: TRBV2

CDR3 protein: CASHHTRENTEAFF
CDR3 DNA: TGTGCCAGCCACCATACGAGGGAGAACACTGAAGCTTTCTTT
J gene: TRBJ1-1
D gene: .
clone size: .
V gene: TRBV10-3

CDR3 protein: CASSPGGAAFF
CDR3 DNA: TGTGCCAGCTCACCAGGGGGCGCAGCTTTCTTT
J gene: TRBJ1-1
D gene: .
clone size: once
V gene: TRBV18

CDR3 protein: CASSPGQSYGYTF
CDR3 DNA: TGTGCCAGCAGCCCTGGACAGTCCTATGGCTACACCTTC
J gene: TRBJ1-2
D gene: .
clone size: .
V gene: TRBV5-6

CDR3 protein: CAIYDRDRAQQYF
CDR3 DNA: TGTGCCATCTACGACAGGGACAGGGCTCAGCAGTACTTC
J gene: TRBJ2-7
D gene: TRBD1
clone size: .
V gene: TRBV10-3

CDR3 protein: CASSTRQGDGYTF
CDR3 DNA: TGTGCCAGTAGTACCCGACAGGGTGATGGCTACACCTTC
J gene: TRBJ1-2
D gene: TRBD1
clone size: once
V gene: TRBV19

CDR3 protein: CASSQTGSVYEQYF
CDR3 DNA: TGTGCCAGCTCACAGACAGGTTCCGTCTACGAGCAGTACTTC
J gene: TRBJ2-7
D gene: .
clone size: .
V gene: TRBV18

CDR3 protein: CASSLAEEETQYF
CDR3 DNA: TGTGCCAGCAGCTTAGCGGAGGAGGAGACCCAGTACTTC
J gene: TRBJ2-5
D gene: .
clone size: few
V gene: TRBV7-2

CDR3 protein: CASSQAVDFSGNTIYF
CDR3 DNA: TGCGCCAGCAGCCAAGCGGTAGATTTCTCTGGAAACACCATATATTTT
J gene: TRBJ1-3
D gene: .
clone size: .
V gene: TRBV4-1

CDR3 protein: CASSRRTGENGELFF
CDR3 DNA: TGTGCCAGCAGCCGAAGGACAGGGGAAAACGGGGAGCTGTTTTTT
J gene: TRBJ2-2
D gene: TRBD1
clone size: .
V gene: TRBV3-1/TRBV3-2

CDR3 protein: CASRFAGDSREAFF
CDR3 DNA: TGTGCCAGCAGGTTTGCCGGGGACAGCCGGGAAGCTTTCTTT
J gene: TRBJ1-1
D gene: TRBD1
clone size: .
V gene: TRBV11-3

CDR3 protein: CASSLAQASSYNEQFF
CDR3 DNA: TGTGCCAGCAGCTTAGCACAGGCGAGCTCCTACAATGAGCAGTTCTTC
J gene: TRBJ2-1
D gene: .
clone size: once
V gene: TRBV7-6

CDR3 protein: CATSRGNRATEAFF
CDR3 DNA: TGTGCCACCAGCAGAGGAAACAGGGCCACTGAAGCTTTCTTT
J gene: TRBJ1-1
D gene: .
clone size: .
V gene: TRBV15

CDR3 protein: CASSEAGTGGFEAFF
CDR3 DNA: TGTGCCAGCAGTGAAGCGGGGACAGGGGGCTTTGAAGCTTTCTTT
J gene: TRBJ1-1
D gene: TRBD1
clone size: .
V gene: TRBV6-1

CDR3 protein: CATSPGLAPYNEQFF
CDR3 DNA: TGTGCCACCAGTCCTGGACTAGCGCCCTACAATGAGCAGTTCTTC
J gene: TRBJ2-1
D gene: TRBD2
clone size: once
V gene: TRBV15

CDR3 protein: CASRASGSYEQFF
CDR3 DNA: TGTGCCAGCAGGGCTAGCGGGAGCTATGAGCAGTTCTTC
J gene: TRBJ2-1
D gene: TRBD2
clone size: .
V gene: TRBV12-3/TRBV12-4

CDR3 protein: CASRTTSGGTGELFF
CDR3 DNA: TGCGCCAGCAGAACCACTAGCGGGGGGACCGGGGAGCTGTTTTTT
J gene: TRBJ2-2
D gene: TRBD2
clone size: .
V gene: TRBV10-2

CDR3 protein: CASSHRQYSYNSPLHF
CDR3 DNA: TGTGCCAGCAGCCACAGACAGTACTCCTATAATTCACCCCTCCACTTT
J gene: TRBJ1-6
D gene: .
clone size: .
V gene: TRBV11-2

CDR3 protein: CASSEARGTGRRNTEAFF
CDR3 DNA: TGTGCCAGCAGTGAAGCGCGCGGGACAGGGAGAAGGAACACTGAAGCTTTCTTT
J gene: TRBJ1-1
D gene: TRBD1
clone size: .
V gene: TRBV2

CDR3 protein: CASSQAPPGQGLETQYF
CDR3 DNA: TGTGCCAGCAGCCAAGCCCCCCCGGGACAGGGGCTAGAGACCCAGTACTTC
J gene: TRBJ2-5
D gene: TRBD1
clone size: .
V gene: TRBV14

CDR3 protein: CATSAPQDRLSYNEQFF
CDR3 DNA: TGTGCCACCAGCGCTCCCCAGGACAGGTTATCCTACAATGAGCAGTTCTTC
J gene: TRBJ2-1
D gene: TRBD1
clone size: .
V gene: TRBV24-1

CDR3 protein: CASSLPGQGGNEQFF
CDR3 DNA: TGTGCCAGCAGTCTTCCGGGACAGGGAGGGAATGAGCAGTTCTTC
J gene: TRBJ2-1
D gene: TRBD1
clone size: .
V gene: TRBV28

CDR3 protein: CASSVEGASSYNEQFF
CDR3 DNA: TGTGCCAGCAGCGTAGAGGGGGCGAGCTCCTACAATGAGCAGTTCTTC
J gene: TRBJ2-1
D gene: TRBD1
clone size: .
V gene: TRBV9

CDR3 protein: CASSDRFLNQPQHF
CDR3 DNA: TGTGCCAGCAGTGACAGGTTCCTTAATCAGCCCCAGCATTTT
J gene: TRBJ1-5
D gene: .
clone size: few
V gene: TRBV2

CDR3 protein: CASRPRGGPNQPQHF
CDR3 DNA: TGTGCCAGCAGGCCCCGGGGTGGACCTAATCAGCCCCAGCATTTT
J gene: TRBJ1-5
D gene: .
clone size: .
V gene: TRBV25-1

CDR3 protein: CASSEAEASTDTQYF
CDR3 DNA: TGTGCCAGCAGCGAAGCCGAGGCTAGCACAGATACGCAGTATTTT
J gene: TRBJ2-3
D gene: .
clone size: .
V gene: TRBV11-1

CDR3 protein: CATRGQYEETQYF
CDR3 DNA: TGTGCCACCAGAGGACAGTATGAAGAGACCCAGTACTTC
J gene: TRBJ2-5
D gene: .
clone size: .
V gene: TRBV24-1

CDR3 protein: CASSSPSAPHPEQFF
CDR3 DNA: TGTGCCAGTAGTTCCCCTAGCGCCCCGCATCCCGAGCAGTTCTTC
J gene: TRBJ2-1
D gene: .
clone size: .
V gene: TRBV19

CDR3 protein: CASNGGSTDTQYF
CDR3 DNA: TGTGCCAGCAACGGAGGCAGCACAGATACGCAGTATTTT
J gene: TRBJ2-3
D gene: .
clone size: .
V gene: TRBV5-4

CDR3 protein: CASSRGQGRGEQFF
CDR3 DNA: TGTGCCAGCAGTCGCGGACAGGGGAGGGGAGAGCAGTTCTTC
J gene: TRBJ2-1
D gene: TRBD1
clone size: .
V gene: TRBV11-2

CDR3 protein: CASSLNRGGLYGYTF
CDR3 DNA: TGTGCCAGCAGTTTAAACAGGGGAGGTCTCTATGGCTACACCTTC
J gene: TRBJ1-2
D gene: TRBD1
clone size: .
V gene: TRBV27

CDR3 protein: CASSVSSDTQYF
CDR3 DNA: TGTGCCAGCAGCGTTTCGTCAGATACGCAGTATTTT
J gene: TRBJ2-3
D gene: .
clone size: once
V gene: TRBV9

CDR3 protein: CASTLFSGGQETQYF
CDR3 DNA: TGCGCCAGCACCCTGTTTAGCGGGGGCCAAGAGACCCAGTACTTC
J gene: TRBJ2-5
D gene: TRBD2
clone size: .
V gene: TRBV5-1

CDR3 protein: CASRPTGVNTEAFF
CDR3 DNA: TGTGCCAGCAGGCCTACAGGGGTGAACACTGAAGCTTTCTTT
J gene: TRBJ1-1
D gene: TRBD1
clone size: .
V gene: TRBV11-2

CDR3 protein: CASSHPDINYGYTF
CDR3 DNA: TGTGCCAGCAGTCACCCGGACATTAACTATGGCTACACCTTC
J gene: TRBJ1-2
D gene: .
clone size: .
V gene: TRBV28

CDR3 protein: CASSLGTGTGELFF
CDR3 DNA: TGTGCCAGCAGCTTAGGTACAGGGACCGGGGAGCTGTTTTTT
J gene: TRBJ2-2
D gene: .
clone size: few
V gene: TRBV11-2

CDR3 protein: CASSFRGEKLFF
CDR3 DNA: TGTGCCAGCAGCTTCCGGGGAGAAAAACTGTTTTTT
J gene: TRBJ1-4
D gene: .
clone size: .
V gene: TRBV7-2

CDR3 protein: CASSLSPGSNQPQHF
CDR3 DNA: TGCGCCAGCAGCTTGAGCCCGGGGAGCAATCAGCCCCAGCATTTT
J gene: TRBJ1-5
D gene: .
clone size: few
V gene: TRBV5-1

CDR3 protein: CASSLVGLADKDEQFF
CDR3 DNA: TGTGCCAGCAGCTTAGTCGGACTAGCGGATAAGGATGAGCAGTTCTTC
J gene: TRBJ2-1
D gene: TRBD2
clone size: .
V gene: TRBV11-3

CDR3 protein: CASIGEGGYSPLHF
CDR3 DNA: TGCGCCAGCATCGGGGAAGGGGGCTATTCACCCCTCCACTTT
J gene: TRBJ1-6
D gene: TRBD1
clone size: .
V gene: TRBV10-2

CDR3 protein: CASSQVYRGTDTQYF
CDR3 DNA: TGTGCCAGCAGCCAAGTTTACAGGGGCACAGATACGCAGTATTTT
J gene: TRBJ2-3
D gene: .
clone size: .
V gene: TRBV3-1/TRBV3-2

CDR3 protein: CASSPPWDAGNEKLFF
CDR3 DNA: TGTGCCAGCAGTCCCCCCTGGGACGCGGGGAATGAAAAACTGTTTTTT
J gene: TRBJ1-4
D gene: .
clone size: .
V gene: TRBV28

CDR3 protein: CASSVIDSNSPLHF
CDR3 DNA: TGTGCCAGCAGCGTTATAGACAGCAATTCACCCCTCCACTTT
J gene: TRBJ1-6
D gene: .
clone size: .
V gene: TRBV5-4

CDR3 protein: CASSEFRGNEKLFF
CDR3 DNA: TGTGCCAGCAGTGAATTTAGGGGGAATGAAAAACTGTTTTTT
J gene: TRBJ1-4
D gene: .
clone size: .
V gene: TRBV2

CDR3 protein: CATSIGGSSTDTQYF
CDR3 DNA: TGTGCCACCAGCATTGGGGGCTCGAGCACAGATACGCAGTATTTT
J gene: TRBJ2-3
D gene: .
clone size: .
V gene: TRBV15